The next 27 T cell receptor beta chains were all read from a single sample in a study of shared clonotypes between healthy human individuals. The table came from immunoSEQ multiplex PCR; TCRdb's copy has only in-frame clones and leaves some out. The profile covers roughly 2.5 million clones, with more than 80% appearing a single time and 0.13% to 0.15% taken by the ten largest. The sample comprised naive CD4+ T cells sorted from blood. The subset denotes: CD45RA+ positively selected. All receptors derive from a man between 18 and 35 years old in good health.

The chain recombines TRBV2 with TRBJ2-1; 8 bases map to TRBD2. Germline lookup yields CDR1 SNHLY and CDR2 FYNNEI. J gave up 12 bases and V 0 bases, and 4 bases lay outside the gene matches. The CDR3 extends over 13 amino acids. CDR3 protein: CASSEAQSGRQFF. The CDR3 bases are TGTGCCAGCAGTGAAGCGCAAAGCGGGAGGCAGTTCTTC.

The rearrangement uses TRBV28 and TRBJ2-5; 8 bases fit TRBD1. The closer fit of TRBJ2-7 to the DNA end suggests the J call may be wrong. The CDR3 covers 13 residues. From germline, CDR1 is MDHEN and CDR2 SYDVKM. The CDR3 DNA reads TGTGCCAGCTACCACAGGGGGAAATACGAGCAGTACTTC. Translating it yields CASYHRGKYEQYF.

This chain connects TRBV7-9 to TRBJ1-6; D remains unclear. The ends were cut back, 3 bases at V and 7 bases at J, with 13 bases in the middle. CDR3 size: 15 residues. Germline CDR1 is SEHNR and CDR2 is FQNEAQ (reference sequence). This CDR3 is CASSFVGGRNSPLHF. In nucleotides, the CDR3 is TGTGCCAGCAGCTTCGTAGGCGGGAGGAATTCACCCCTCCACTTT.

This chain links TRBV7-2 with TRBJ2-2; TRBD1 aligns across 8 bases. The CDR3 extends over 15 amino acids. Germline loops: CDR1 SGHTA, CDR2 FQGNSA. V was pared by 4 bases and J by 8 bases, with 9 bases of the junction left unmatched. The CDR3 region has the DNA TGTGCCAGCAGCTCACACACAGGGGGGATAGGGGAGCTGTTTTTT. It encodes CASSSHTGGIGELFF.

V usage is TRBV6-5 and J usage is TRBJ1-1; 7 bases match TRBD1. J gave up 4 bases and V 0 bases, and 2 bases lay outside the gene matches. This CDR3 contains 14 residues. Germline V gene sequence: CDR1 MNHEY, CDR2 SVGAGI. The CDR3 spells CASSYSTGFTEAFF. CDR3 DNA sequence: TGTGCCAGCAGTTACTCGACAGGGTTCACTGAAGCTTTCTTT.

This chain uses TRBV6-1 with TRBJ1-1; no definite D call. This CDR3 is built from 13 residues. The V and J ends lost 1 base and 6 bases respectively, with 9 bases between them. Germline V gives CDR1 MNHNS, CDR2 SASEGT. The CDR3 DNA reads as TGTGCCAGCAGTGAAGGGTGGGTCCCTGAAGCTTTCTTT. This translates into CASSEGWVPEAFF.

The V gene is TRBV7-2, the J gene TRBJ2-7; weak D call: TRBD1 (6 bases). The CDR3 contains 12 residues. Trimming stripped 5 bases from V and 5 bases from J, with 10 bases between. Germline CDR1 SGHTA, CDR2 FQGNSA. Here the CDR3 DNA reads TGTGCCAGCAGCCCCGGACAGAACGAGCAGTACTTC. This sequence encodes CASSPGQNEQYF.

This chain links TRBV2 with TRBJ1-5, with D possibly matching TRBD1 (6 bases). The CDR3 covers 15 residues. Germline V gene lookup returns CDR1 SNHLY and CDR2 FYNNEI. The ends were cut back, 1 base at V and 6 bases at J, with 13 bases in the middle. The CDR3 coding sequence is TGTGCCAGCAGTGAAGGTCTAGGGGGGGTTCAGCCCCAGCATTTT. Encoded protein: CASSEGLGGVQPQHF.

The chain links TRBV19 to TRBJ1-1; 7 nucleotides line up with TRBD1. CDR1 is LNHDA and CDR2 is SQIVND in the germline V gene (reference sequence). The trim removed 8 bases at V and 5 bases at J, leaving 14 bases unmatched. The CDR3 loop spans 15 amino acids. In DNA form, the CDR3 reads TGTGCCAGTTCGGGCTTAGGAGGGGGCCGGACTGAAGCTTTCTTT. Protein product: CASSGLGGGRTEAFF.

This sequence joins TRBV5-1 and TRBJ1-2, with 9 bases identical to TRBD1. The CDR3 loop spans 13 amino acids. Germline V gives CDR1 SGHRS, CDR2 YFSETQ. The V gene end was trimmed by 2 bases and the J gene end by 8 bases; junction bases not matched to a gene: 4. For the CDR3, the DNA is TGCGCCAGCAGCTTACAGGGGGCTGGAGGCTACACCTTC. This translates into CASSLQGAGGYTF.

The rearrangement links TRBV6-5 to TRBJ2-2; D is unclear. The CDR3 sequence is 13 residues long. The germline V gene has CDR1 MNHEY and CDR2 SVGAGI. V was shortened by 0 bases and J by 7 bases, with 6 bases between the two germline ends. CDR3: CASSYSMGGELFF. CDR3 in DNA: TGTGCCAGCAGTTACTCGATGGGCGGGGAGCTGTTTTTT.

The V and J genes are TRBV6-5 and TRBJ2-3, with D unresolved. Germline V gives CDR1 MNHEY, CDR2 SVGAGI. The CDR3 is 14 residues long. V lost 5 bases and J 0 bases, leaving 9 bases between the germline ends. The CDR3 loop is CASSRETSTDTQYF. CDR3 nucleotides: TGTGCCAGCAGTAGAGAAACTAGCACAGATACGCAGTATTTT.

The rearrangement joins TRBV30 to TRBJ2-1, with 7 bases lining up with TRBD2. The CDR3 totals 15 residues. Germline CDR1 GTSNPN, CDR2 SVGIG (reference sequence). V lost 0 bases, J lost 8 bases, and 10 bases stayed unmatched. The DNA of the CDR3 is TGTGCCTGGAGTGTACGGGCGGGAGTAGGCCATGAGCAGTTCTTC. Amino acids: CAWSVRAGVGHEQFF.

This chain joins TRBV10-3 and TRBJ2-3; 7 bases are shared with TRBD1. V lost 3 bases to trimming and J lost 4 bases; unmatched junction nucleotides: 4. The CDR3 is made up of 14 amino acids. Germline CDR1 ENHRY, CDR2 SYGVKD. CDR3 in amino acids: CAISERGRPDTQYF. DNA of the CDR3: TGTGCCATCAGTGAAAGGGGGCGCCCAGATACGCAGTATTTT.

This chain links TRBV19 with TRBJ2-1, with 9 positions matching TRBD2. This CDR3 is 15 amino acids long. The ends lost 3 bases at V and 10 bases at J; junction bases unmatched: 10. Per the germline V gene, CDR1 is LNHDA and CDR2 is SQIVND (reference sequence). CDR3 nucleotide sequence: TGTGCCAGTAGTATGGGACTAGCTGGGAAGGGGGAGCAGTTCTTC. This sequence encodes CASSMGLAGKGEQFF.

This chain connects TRBV9 to TRBJ2-2, with a weak D call TRBD2 (6 bases). V dropped 2 bases and J dropped 6 bases, with 14 bases sitting between them. Germline CDR1 is SGDLS and CDR2 is YYNGEE. This CDR3 region has 15 residues. The DNA of the CDR3 is TGTGCCAGCAGCGTTCGGGGGATCAGCCCCGGGGAGCTGTTTTTT. It is translated as CASSVRGISPGELFF.

The J gene is TRBJ2-7, the V gene TRBV5-1; D remains unclear. Germline CDR1 is SGHRS and CDR2 is YFSETQ. The CDR3 is 14 amino acids. Trimming took 7 bases from V and 0 from J, leaving 14 bases between them. CDR3 residues: CASGSGPSSYEQYF. In DNA, the CDR3 is TGCGCCAGCGGATCTGGGCCCTCCTCCTACGAGCAGTACTTC.

About this clone: This same CDR3 is encoded by further DNA sequences in the sample. The gene calls are TRBV6-6 and TRBJ2-7; 9 nucleotides line up with TRBD1. Germline V lookup: CDR1 MNHNY, CDR2 SVGAGI (reference sequence). Trimming took 2 bases from V and 1 from J; bases not matched to a gene: 3. This CDR3 has 15 amino acids. The CDR3 region has the DNA TGTGCCAGCAGTTACGGGACAGGGAGTTCCTACGAGCAGTACTTC. Its protein is CASSYGTGSSYEQYF.

V gene TRBV7-3 combines with J gene TRBJ2-2; D may be TRBD1 (5 bases). CDR3 length: 17 residues. The germline V gene has CDR1 SGHTA and CDR2 FQGTGA. V lost 4 bases to trimming and J lost 3 bases, with 18 bases between them. DNA of the CDR3: TGTGCCAGCAGCTCACAGCTGCAGGGTCCGGACACCGGGGAGCTGTTTTTT. Translating it yields CASSSQLQGPDTGELFF.

The CDR3 DNA is TGTGCCAGCCGACCGGTGGGCAATCAGCCCCAGCATTTT. Translating it yields CASRPVGNQPQHF. The chain carries TRBV6-6 and TRBJ1-5; D uncertain. V was shortened by 8 bases and J by 2 bases, with 10 bases between the two germline ends. This CDR3 has 13 residues. Germline CDR1 and CDR2: MNHNY and SVGAGI (reference sequence).

This clone is a singleton in its sample. The J gene is TRBJ1-2, the V gene TRBV29-1; 9 positions agree with TRBD1. Germline-derived CDR1 and CDR2 are SQVTM and ANQGSEA. Trimming at V came to 0 bases and at J to 6 bases, leaving 5 bases not matched to a gene. The CDR3 extends over 14 amino acids. The CDR3 reads CSVEEGQGLHGYTF. In nucleotides, the CDR3 is TGCAGCGTTGAAGAGGGACAGGGTTTGCATGGCTACACCTTC.

The CDR3 nucleotides are TGTGCCTGGAGTGAAAGGTTAGCCAAAAACATTCAGTACTTC. It codes for CAWSERLAKNIQYF. The rearrangement uses TRBV30 and TRBJ2-4; D gene ambiguous. With 1 base removed from V and 0 bases from J, the gap between germline ends came to 7 bases. CDR1 is GTSNPN, CDR2 SVGIG, per germline (reference sequence). This CDR3 contains 14 residues.

This sequence joins TRBV7-9 and TRBJ1-2; TRBD1 might be the D (5 bases). The CDR3 contains 15 residues. Between the trimmed V and J ends, which lost 3 bases and 4 bases, there was a span of 15 bases. Germline CDR1 and CDR2: SEHNR and FQNEAQ (reference sequence). CDR3 nucleotide sequence: TGTGCCAGCAGCTTCCCCTTGGGGCACGGCTATGGCTACACCTTC. This gives the protein CASSFPLGHGYGYTF.

CDR3: CATSRDRSGTYEQYF. Here the CDR3 DNA reads TGTGCCACCAGCAGAGATAGGAGCGGGACCTACGAGCAGTACTTC. The V and J genes are TRBV15 and TRBJ2-7; TRBD2 matches 7 bases. J lost 2 bases, V lost 0 bases, and 4 bases had no gene match. The CDR3 extends over 15 amino acids. CDR1 is LNHNV, CDR2 YYDKDF, per germline (reference sequence).

CDR3 sequence: CASRWSPLSGTEAFF. The CDR3 DNA sequence: TGTGCCAGCAGGTGGAGCCCCTTGAGTGGGACTGAAGCTTTCTTT. This rearrangement joins TRBV6-1 to TRBJ1-1; D is undetermined. This CDR3 comprises 15 residues. V was trimmed by 6 bases and J by 5 bases, leaving 19 bases between them. Germline CDR1 MNHNS, CDR2 SASEGT.

The chain links TRBV29-1 to TRBJ2-7; TRBD1 matches at 9 bases. CDR1 SQVTM and CDR2 ANQGSEA come from the germline V gene. V lost 2 bases, J lost 7 bases, and 9 bases stayed unmatched. This CDR3 has 14 amino acids. Here the CDR3 DNA reads TGCAGCGTTGAAAACCACAGGGGGCTGAATGAGCAGTACTTC. This gives the protein CSVENHRGLNEQYF.

The J gene is TRBJ2-1, the V gene TRBV7-2; 7 nucleotides align to TRBD1. The germline gives CDR1 SGHTA, CDR2 FQGNSA. V gave up 2 bases and J gave up 2 bases; unmatched junction bases: 6. The CDR3 runs 16 residues. The CDR3 sequence: CASSLRTGTPYNEQFF. CDR3 in DNA: TGTGCCAGCAGCTTACGGACAGGTACCCCCTACAATGAGCAGTTCTTC.